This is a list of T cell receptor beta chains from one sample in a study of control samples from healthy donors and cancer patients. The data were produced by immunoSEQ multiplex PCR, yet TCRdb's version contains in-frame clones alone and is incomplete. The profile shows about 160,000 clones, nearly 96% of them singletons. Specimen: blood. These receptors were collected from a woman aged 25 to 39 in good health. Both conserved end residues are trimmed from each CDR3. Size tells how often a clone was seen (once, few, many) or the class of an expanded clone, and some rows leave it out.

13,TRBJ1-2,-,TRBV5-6,ASTQLGPSNYGYT
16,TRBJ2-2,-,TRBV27,ASSLFASGRAGTGELF
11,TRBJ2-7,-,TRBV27,ASSSQGVDEQY
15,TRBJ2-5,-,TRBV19,ASSILGLARGRETQY
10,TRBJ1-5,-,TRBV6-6,ASSLPNQPQH
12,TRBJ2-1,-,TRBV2,ASRASGRIGEQF
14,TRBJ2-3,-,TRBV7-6,ASSLRSASGTDTQY
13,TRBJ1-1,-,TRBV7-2,ASSLGDRARAEAF
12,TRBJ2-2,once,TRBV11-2,ASSPPSYTGELF
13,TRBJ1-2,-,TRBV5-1,ASSLGGTGNYGYT
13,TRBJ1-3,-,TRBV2,ASSGEGASGNTIY
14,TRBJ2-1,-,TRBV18,ASSRHPETRYNEQF
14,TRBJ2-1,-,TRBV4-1,ASSQAGGGSYNEQF
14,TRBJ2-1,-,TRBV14,ASSQTTSGRYNEQF
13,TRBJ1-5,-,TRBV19,ASDSGTISNQPQH
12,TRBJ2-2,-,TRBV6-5,ASSYSIVIGELF
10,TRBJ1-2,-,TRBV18,ASSPQDSTIT
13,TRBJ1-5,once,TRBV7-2,ASSPSTTGPQPQH
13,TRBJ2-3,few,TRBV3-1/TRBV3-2,ASSRLAGVQDTQY
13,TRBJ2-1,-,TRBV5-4,ASSFETGGYNEQF
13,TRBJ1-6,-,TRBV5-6,ASSPTPAGNSPLH
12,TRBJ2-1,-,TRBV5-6,ASSLPGVSNEQF
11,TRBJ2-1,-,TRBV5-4,AGSASNYNEQF
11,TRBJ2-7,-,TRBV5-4,ASSLERAYEQY
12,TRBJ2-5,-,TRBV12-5,ACPRVPARETQY
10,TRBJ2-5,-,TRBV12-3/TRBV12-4,ASSLLGGTQY